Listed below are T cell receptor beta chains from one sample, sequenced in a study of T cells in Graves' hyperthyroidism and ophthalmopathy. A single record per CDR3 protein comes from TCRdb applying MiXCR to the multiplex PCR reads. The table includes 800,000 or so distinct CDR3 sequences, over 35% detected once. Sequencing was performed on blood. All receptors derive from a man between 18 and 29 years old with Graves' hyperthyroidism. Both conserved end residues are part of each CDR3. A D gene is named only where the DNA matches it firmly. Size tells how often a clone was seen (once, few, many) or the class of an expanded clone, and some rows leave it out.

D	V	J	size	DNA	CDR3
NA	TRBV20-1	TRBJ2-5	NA	TGCAGTGCTTCCGGGCCAAGGCGGTATCAGCCCCAGTACTTC	CSASGPRRYQPQYF
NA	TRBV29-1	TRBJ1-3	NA	TGCAGCGTTGTTTCGACAAGGGGGAACACCATATATTTT	CSVVSTRGNTIYF
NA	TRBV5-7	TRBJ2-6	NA	TGTGCCAGCAGCTTATGGAATGCTGGGGCCAACGTCCTGACTTTC	CASSLWNAGANVLTF
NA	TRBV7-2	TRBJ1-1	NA	TGTGCCAGCAGCCGGGGACTAGCGGGGTTGGCTTTCTTT	CASSRGLAGLAFF
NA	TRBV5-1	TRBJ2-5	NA	TGCGCCAGCAGTACGCGGCCCCAAGAGACCCAGTACTTC	CASSTRPQETQYF
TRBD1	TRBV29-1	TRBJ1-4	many	TGCAGCGTAGGGGGGACAGGTCCTAATGAAAAACTGTTTTTT	CSVGGTGPNEKLFF
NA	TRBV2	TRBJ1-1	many	TGCGCCAGCAGCCGCGGAGCGAACACTGAAGCTTTCTTT	CASSRGANTEAFF
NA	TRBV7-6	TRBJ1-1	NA	TGTGCCAGCAGATTCCGGGGGACTGAAGCTTTCTTT	CASRFRGTEAFF
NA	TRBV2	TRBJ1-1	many	TGTGCCAGCAGGGTGGGAACTCTCGTGCTCGGGGGAGCTGAAGCTTTCTTT	CASRVGTLVLGGAEAFF
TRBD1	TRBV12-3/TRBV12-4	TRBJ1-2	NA	TGTGCCAGCAGCGGGACAGGGCTCAGGAACTATGGCTACACCTTC	CASSGTGLRNYGYTF
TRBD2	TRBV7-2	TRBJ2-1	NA	TGTGCCAGCAGCTTGGACGGGGGGTCCTACAATGAGCAGTTCTTC	CASSLDGGSYNEQFF
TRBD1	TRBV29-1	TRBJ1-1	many	TGCAGCGTTGTTCCGCCCGCCAGGGGGCCTGAAGCTTTCTTT	CSVVPPARGPEAFF
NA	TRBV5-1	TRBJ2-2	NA	TGCGCCAGCAAGGAGACTACGAACACCGGGGAGCTGTTTTTT	CASKETTNTGELFF
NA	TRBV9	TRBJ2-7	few	TGCGCCAGCAGCCAGGAGGAGTCCTTCTCCTACGAGCAGTACTTC	CASSQEESFSYEQYF
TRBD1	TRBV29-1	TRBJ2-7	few	TGCAGCGTTGAGAGGACAGGGGAAAGCTACGAGCAGTACTTC	CSVERTGESYEQYF
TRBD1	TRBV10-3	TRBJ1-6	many	TGTGCCACCTGGGACAGCAGATCACCCCTCCACTTT	CATWDSRSPLHF
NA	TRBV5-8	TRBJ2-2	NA	TGTGCCAGCAGCTTAGGAGCCTGGGTGCGGGGAGGAGGCGGGGAGCTGTTTTTT	CASSLGAWVRGGGGELFF
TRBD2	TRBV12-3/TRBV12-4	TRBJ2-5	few	TGTGCCAGCAGCCTGAGCGGGGGGACCCAGTACTTC	CASSLSGGTQYF
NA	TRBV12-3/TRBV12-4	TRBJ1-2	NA	TGTGCCAGCAGTATCGGGACCCCCGGAGGCTACACCTTC	CASSIGTPGGYTF
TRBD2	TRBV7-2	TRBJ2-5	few	TGTGCCAGCGGCGTGCGGGGGGGGCCGGGCGAGACCCAGTACTTC	CASGVRGGPGETQYF
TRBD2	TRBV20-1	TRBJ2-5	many	TGCAGTGCTAGCTTAGCGGGAGAGGAGACCCAGTACTTC	CSASLAGEETQYF
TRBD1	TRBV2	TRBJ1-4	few	TGTGCCAGCAGGGCTCGACAGGGGAGAGGGGCTAATGAAAAACTGTTTTTT	CASRARQGRGANEKLFF
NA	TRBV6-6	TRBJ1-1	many	TGTGCCAGCAGTCCCGGACCGTTTACTGAAGCTTTCTTT	CASSPGPFTEAFF
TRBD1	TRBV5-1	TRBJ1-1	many	TGCGCCAGCAGCTTGGAGCAGGGGGGCGCGGGCACTGAAGCTTTCTTT	CASSLEQGGAGTEAFF
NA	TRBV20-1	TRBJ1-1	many	TGCAGTGCTAGAGTAGGACCTAACACTGAAGCTTTCTTT	CSARVGPNTEAFF
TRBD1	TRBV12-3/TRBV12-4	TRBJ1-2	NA	TGTGCCAGCACCCTAGGGGGCCACTATGGCTACACCTTC	CASTLGGHYGYTF
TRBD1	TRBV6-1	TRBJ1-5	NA	TGTGCCAGCAGACACGACAGGGGTGAGGGCCAGCCCCAGCATTTT	CASRHDRGEGQPQHF
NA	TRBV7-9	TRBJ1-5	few	TGTGCCAGCAGCCCGGGGCCGCGGAGCAATCAGCCCCAGCATTTT	CASSPGPRSNQPQHF
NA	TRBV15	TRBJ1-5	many	TGTGCCACCTCCCTAGGCAATCAGCCCCAGCATTTT	CATSLGNQPQHF
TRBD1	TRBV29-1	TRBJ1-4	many	TGCAGCGTACGGGACAGAAATATCGAAAAACTGTTTTTT	CSVRDRNIEKLFF
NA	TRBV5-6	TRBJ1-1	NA	TGTGCCAGCAGCTTGGTGTGGATCCCTGAAGCTTTCTTT	CASSLVWIPEAFF
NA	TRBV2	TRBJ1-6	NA	TGTGCCAGCAACCCGACAGGAGGGAATTCACCCCTCCACTTT	CASNPTGGNSPLHF
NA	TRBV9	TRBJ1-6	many	TGTGCCAGCAGCGAGACAGGTTGGAAGTCACCCCTCCACTTT	CASSETGWKSPLHF
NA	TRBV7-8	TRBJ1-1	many	TGTGCCAGCAGCTTAACGGGGCCGGGGACTGAAGCTTTCTTT	CASSLTGPGTEAFF
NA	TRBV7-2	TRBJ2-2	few	TGTGCCAGCAGCTTGGCGCACGGGGAGCTGTTTTTT	CASSLAHGELFF
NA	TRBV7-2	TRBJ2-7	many	TGTGCCAGCAGCTACGTAAACTACGAGCAGTACTTC	CASSYVNYEQYF
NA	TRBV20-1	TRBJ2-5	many	TGCAGTGGGGCGGGGACGGAAGAGACCCAGTACTTC	CSGAGTEETQYF
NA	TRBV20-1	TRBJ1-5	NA	TGCAGTACAAGGCAGGGAGGGGAAGATCAGCCCCAGCATTTT	CSTRQGGEDQPQHF
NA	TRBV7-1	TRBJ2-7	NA	TGTTCCAGCAGCATCGGGACGACTAACGAGCAGTACTTC	CSSSIGTTNEQYF
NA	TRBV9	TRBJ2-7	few	TGTGCCAGCAGCGCGCCCTGGGGGAGCGAGCAGTACTTC	CASSAPWGSEQYF
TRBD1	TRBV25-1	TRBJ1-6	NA	TGTGCTAGAGATGGGGGACAGGGTACTCATTCACCCCTCCACTTT	CARDGGQGTHSPLHF
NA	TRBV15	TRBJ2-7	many	TGTGCCACCAGCAGTAGAGGGAGGACCTACGAGCAGTACTTC	CATSSRGRTYEQYF
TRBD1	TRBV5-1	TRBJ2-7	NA	TGCGCCAGCAGCTCTGGACAGGGAAGGCCCTACGAGCAGTACTTC	CASSSGQGRPYEQYF
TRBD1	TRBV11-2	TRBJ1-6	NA	TGTGCCAGCAGCAGGAGACAGGGAGAGAATTCACCCCTCCACTTT	CASSRRQGENSPLHF
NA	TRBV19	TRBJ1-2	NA	TGTGCCAGTAGTTCAGGACCGCAAAACTATGGCTACACCTTC	CASSSGPQNYGYTF
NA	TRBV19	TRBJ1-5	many	TGTGCCAGTATAGGAATAGGATTCAATCAGCCCCAGCATTTT	CASIGIGFNQPQHF
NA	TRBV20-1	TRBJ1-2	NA	TGCAGTGCTACCTCCGGAGAGGATAACTATGGCTACACCTTC	CSATSGEDNYGYTF
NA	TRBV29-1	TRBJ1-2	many	TGCAGCGTCCACAGGGCGCGGTATGGCTACACCTTC	CSVHRARYGYTF
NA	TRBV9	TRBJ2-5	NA	TGTGCCAGCAGCGTAGACCCAGTTCAAGAGACCCAGTACTTC	CASSVDPVQETQYF
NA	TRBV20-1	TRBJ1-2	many	TGCAGTGCTAGGGTCTCAGTGAACTATGGCTACACCTTC	CSARVSVNYGYTF